The T cell receptor (beta chain) described here comes from a study of control samples from healthy donors and cancer patients. TCRdb keeps only in-frame clones here, not all; method: immunoSEQ multiplex PCR. Of around 93,000 clones in the sample, 88% were seen once. Germline assignment: CDR1 KGHDR and CDR2 SFDVKD. The V and J ends lost 3 bases and 6 bases respectively, with 14 bases between them. The length of the CDR3 is 15 residues. Sequencing used blood. The clonotype was recovered from a man aged 25-45 years in good health. The genes are TRBV24-1 and TRBJ1-5; D perhaps matches TRBD1 (6 bases). The CDR3 DNA follows: TGTGCCACCAGTGATCAGGACAGTTGGGGTCAGCCCCAGCATTTT. Encoded protein: CATSDQDSWGQPQHF.